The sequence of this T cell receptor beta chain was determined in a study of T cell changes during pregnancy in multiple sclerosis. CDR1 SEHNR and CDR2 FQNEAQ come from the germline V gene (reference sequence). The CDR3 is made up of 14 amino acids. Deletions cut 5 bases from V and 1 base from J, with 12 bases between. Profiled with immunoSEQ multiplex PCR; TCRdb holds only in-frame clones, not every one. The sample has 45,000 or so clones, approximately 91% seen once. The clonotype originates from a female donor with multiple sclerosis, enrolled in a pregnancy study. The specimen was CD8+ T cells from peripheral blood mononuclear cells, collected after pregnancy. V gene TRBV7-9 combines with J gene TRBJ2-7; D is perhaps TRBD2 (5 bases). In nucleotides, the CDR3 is TGTGCCAGCAGCCCCGGACGCGGGTCCTACGAGCAGTACTTC. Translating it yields CASSPGRGSYEQYF.